What follows are 13 T cell receptor beta chains derived from one specimen sequenced in a study of blood T cell repertoires in COVID-19. Sequencing used immunoSEQ multiplex PCR; TCRdb keeps in-frame clones, though not all of them. The sample consists of around 99,000 clones, about four fifths of them appearing once. Sequencing was performed on peripheral blood. The receptors were gathered from a woman older than 75 with active or convalescent COVID-19.

This chain links TRBV5-4 with TRBJ1-3; 7 bases are a match to TRBD1. With V trimmed by 4 bases and J by 3 bases, 4 bases remained unmatched. Germline lookup yields CDR1 SGHNT and CDR2 YYREEE (reference sequence). The CDR3 extends over 14 amino acids. The CDR3, as DNA: TGTGCCAGCAGCGTAAGGGGGCTTGGAAACACCATATATTTT. Translation gives CASSVRGLGNTIYF.

The chain joins TRBV28 to TRBJ2-7; possible D gene TRBD1, 5 bases. Germline lookup yields CDR1 MDHEN and CDR2 SYDVKM. This CDR3 region has 11 residues. V was trimmed by 5 bases and J by 3 bases, leaving 5 bases between them. CDR3 protein: CASSRGYEQYF. The CDR3, as DNA: TGTGCCAGCAGTAGGGGCTACGAGCAGTACTTC. Variable domain in full (rest from reference TRBV28 and TRBJ2-7): DVKVTQSSRYLVKRTGEKVFLECVQDMDHENMFWYRQDPGLGLRLIYFSYDVKMKEKGDIPEGYSVSREKKERFSLILESASTNQTSMYLCASSRGYEQYFGPGTRLTVT.

This clone occurred once. V is TRBV3-1 (or the pseudogene TRBV3-2) and J is TRBJ1-4; TRBD1 might be the D (6 bases). The CDR3 sequence is 14 residues long. Germline-derived CDR1 and CDR2 are LGHDT and YNNKEL (reference sequence). Trimming cost V 3 bases and J 13 bases, with 18 bases left between them. The CDR3 DNA reads TGTGCCAGCAGCCAGTCCGCTAACCAGGGGTTACTGTTTTTT. This codes for CASSQSANQGLLFF.

The genes are TRBV7-2 and TRBJ1-5; D perhaps matches TRBD1 (6 bases). V shed 3 bases and J shed 0 bases, with 12 bases lying between them. CDR1 SGHTA and CDR2 FQGNSA come from the germline V gene. This CDR3 spans 16 amino acids. CDR3 bases: TGTGCCAGCAGCTTGGGCAGGGGCTATAGCAATCAGCCCCAGCATTTT. This encodes CASSLGRGYSNQPQHF. Filled out from reference TRBV7-2 and TRBJ1-5, the complete variable domain reads GAGVSQSPSNKVTEKGKDVELRCDPISGHTALYWYRQSLGQGLEFLIYFQGNSAPDKSGLPSDRFSAERTGGSVSTLTIQRTQQEDSAVYLCASSLGRGYSNQPQHFGDGTRLSIL.

The J gene is TRBJ2-1, the V gene TRBV5-4; TRBD2 aligns across 13 bases. Per the germline V gene, CDR1 is SGHNT and CDR2 is YYREEE (reference sequence). The J segment lost 7 bases and the V segment lost 3 bases, leaving 4 bases of the junction unmatched. The length of the CDR3 is 15 residues. CDR3 DNA sequence: TGTGCCAGCAGCTCGGGACTAGCGGGGATGAATGAGCAGTTCTTC. It translates to CASSSGLAGMNEQFF.

V and J are TRBV30 and TRBJ1-2, with D possibly TRBD1 on 5 matching bases. CDR1 is GTSNPN and CDR2 is SVGIG in the germline V gene (reference sequence). V lost 5 bases to trimming and J lost 0 bases, with 16 bases between them. The CDR3 spans 15 residues. The CDR3 DNA follows: TGTGCCTGGGACAAGACAGTTTCTCCTAACTATGGCTACACCTTC. Residues: CAWDKTVSPNYGYTF. Combining the CDR3 with reference TRBV30 and TRBJ1-2 gives the whole variable domain SQTIHQWPATLVQPVGSPLSLECTVEGTSNPNLYWYRQAAGRGLQLLFYSVGIGQISSEVPQNLSASRPQDRQFILSSKKLLLSDSGFYLCAWDKTVSPNYGYTFGSGTRLTVV.

The chain employs TRBV15 and TRBJ2-6, with TRBD1 identical over 7 bases. The CDR3 runs to 18 residues. V was clipped by 5 bases and J by 0 bases; unmatched bases: 10. CDR1 is LNHNV and CDR2 is YYDKDF in the germline V gene (reference sequence). This CDR3 is CATSAYRGESSGANVLTF. DNA for the CDR3: TGTGCCACCAGCGCTTACAGGGGCGAGAGCTCTGGGGCCAACGTCCTGACTTTC.

V is TRBV29-1 and J is TRBJ2-2, with D possibly being TRBD1 (6 bases). V was pared by 1 base and J by 8 bases, with 14 bases between. This CDR3 region has 14 residues. CDR1 is SQVTM and CDR2 is ANQGSEA in the germline V gene. The CDR3 nucleotides read TGCAGCGTTGAAGGGGGGCAAAACCCGGGGGAGCTGTTTTTT. Translating gives CSVEGGQNPGELFF.

V gene TRBV5-4 combines with J gene TRBJ2-3; 8 nucleotides line up with TRBD2. V lost 9 bases and J lost 2; bases outside the gene matches: 8. The CDR3 is made up of 14 amino acids. Germline CDR1 SGHNT, CDR2 YYREEE (reference sequence). For the CDR3, the DNA is TGTGCCATGGTGGCTAGCGGGTTCACAGATACGCAGTATTTT. Its translation is CAMVASGFTDTQYF.

The chain uses TRBV18 and TRBJ1-3; unclear D gene. The CDR3 has 15 residues. Germline-derived CDR1 and CDR2 are KGHSH and LQKENI. V dropped 0 bases and J dropped 0 bases, with 6 bases sitting between them. The CDR3 bases are TGTGCCAGCTCACCACCGCAGGTCTCTGGAAACACCATATATTTT. Residues: CASSPPQVSGNTIYF.

The V and J genes are TRBV19 and TRBJ2-2; 7 nucleotides line up with TRBD2. The CDR3 has 13 residues. Looked up from germline, CDR1 is LNHDA and CDR2 is SQIVND (reference sequence). With 7 bases clipped from V and 7 bases from J, the junction kept 6 bases outside the gene matches. In DNA, the CDR3 is TGTGCCAGTAATTTGGTAGCGGGCGGGGAGCTGTTTTTT. Translating gives CASNLVAGGELFF.

This CDR3 reads CASSPRTFEKLFF. Written as DNA, the CDR3 is TGTGCCAGCTCACCCCGGACTTTTGAAAAACTGTTTTTT. The rearrangement uses TRBV18 and TRBJ1-4; D gene uncertain. Germline lookup yields CDR1 KGHSH and CDR2 LQKENI. V was trimmed by 3 bases and J by 7 bases, leaving 9 bases between them. This CDR3 comprises 13 residues.

This chain joins TRBV7-2 and TRBJ2-1; 11 bases are shared with TRBD2. The germline CDR1 and CDR2 sequences are SGHTA and FQGNSA. V lost 7 bases, J lost 9 bases, and 8 bases stayed unmatched. The CDR3 length is 14 residues. The CDR3 coding sequence is TGTGCCAGCACCCATAGCGGGAGGGCCTCTGAGCAGTTCTTC. It yields the protein CASTHSGRASEQFF.